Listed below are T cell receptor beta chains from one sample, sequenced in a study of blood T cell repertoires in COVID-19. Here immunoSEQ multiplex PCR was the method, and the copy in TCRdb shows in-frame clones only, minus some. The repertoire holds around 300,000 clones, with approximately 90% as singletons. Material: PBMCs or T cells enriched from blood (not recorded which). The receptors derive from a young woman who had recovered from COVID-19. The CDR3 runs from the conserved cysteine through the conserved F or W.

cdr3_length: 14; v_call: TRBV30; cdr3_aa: CAWSVIAERYGYTF
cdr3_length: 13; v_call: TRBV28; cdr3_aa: CASSLGQGAPGTF
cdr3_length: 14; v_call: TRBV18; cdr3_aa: CASSPPLDRASYTF
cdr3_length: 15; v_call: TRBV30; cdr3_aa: CAWSLGLAIYNEQFF
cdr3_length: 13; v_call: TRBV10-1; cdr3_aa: CASSESGTGELFF
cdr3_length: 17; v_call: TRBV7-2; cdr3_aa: CASSFWTSVGPYNEQFF
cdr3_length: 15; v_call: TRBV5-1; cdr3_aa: CASSSEHRGSGEAFF
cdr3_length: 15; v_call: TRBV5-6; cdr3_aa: CASSRQFLGNQPQHF
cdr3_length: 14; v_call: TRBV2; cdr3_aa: CASSKNRGVGEQYF
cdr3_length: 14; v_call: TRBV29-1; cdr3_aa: CSVAKGAYTGELFF
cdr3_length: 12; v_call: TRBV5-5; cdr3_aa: CASSFLTGELFF
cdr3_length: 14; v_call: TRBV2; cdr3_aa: CASSEFVGAGGAFF
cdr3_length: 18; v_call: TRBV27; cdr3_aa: CASSFPSGGPLSYNEQFF